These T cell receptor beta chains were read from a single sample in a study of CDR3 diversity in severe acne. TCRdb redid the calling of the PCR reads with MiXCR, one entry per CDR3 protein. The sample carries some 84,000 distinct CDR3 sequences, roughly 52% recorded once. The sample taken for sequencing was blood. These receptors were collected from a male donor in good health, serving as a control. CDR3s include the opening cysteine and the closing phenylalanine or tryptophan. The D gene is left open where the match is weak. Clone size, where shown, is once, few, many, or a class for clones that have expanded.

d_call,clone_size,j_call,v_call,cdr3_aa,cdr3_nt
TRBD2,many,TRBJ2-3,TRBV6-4,CASTHKAGVGSDTQYF,TGTGCCAGCACCCACAAAGCGGGAGTAGGGTCAGATACGCAGTATTTT
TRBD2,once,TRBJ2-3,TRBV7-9,CASSFSGSGADTRYF,TGTGCCAGCAGCTTTAGCGGGAGTGGGGCAGATACGCGGTATTTC
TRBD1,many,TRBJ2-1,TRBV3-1,CASSPRTGMYEQFF,TGTGCCAGCAGCCCAAGGACAGGGATGTATGAGCAGTTCTTC
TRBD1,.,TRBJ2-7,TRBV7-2,CASSLVTGTAFYEQYF,TGTGCCAGCAGCTTAGTAACCGGGACAGCTTTCTACGAGCAGTACTTC
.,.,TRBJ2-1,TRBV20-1,CSCDLSTSSYSEQFF,TGCAGTTGCGACCTATCGACGAGCTCCTACAGTGAGCAGTTCTTC
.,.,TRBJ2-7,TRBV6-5,CASSYGRGTSEQYF,TGTGCCAGCAGTTACGGTCGGGGGACCTCTGAGCAGTACTTC
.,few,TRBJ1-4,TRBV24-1,CATSETGTGEKLFF,TGTGCCACCAGTGAAACAGGGACGGGTGAAAAACTGTTTTTT
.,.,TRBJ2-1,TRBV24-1,CATSDLRDGSNYNEQFF,TGTGCCACCAGTGATTTGCGCGACGGGAGTAACTACAATGAGCAGTTCTTC
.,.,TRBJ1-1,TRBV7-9,CASSSGTPFLTEAFF,TGTGCCAGCAGCTCCGGGACTCCTTTCCTCACTGAAGCTTTCTTT
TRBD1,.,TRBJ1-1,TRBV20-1,CSAREHRGGAEAFF,TGCAGTGCTAGGGAGCACAGGGGAGGGGCTGAAGCTTTCTTT
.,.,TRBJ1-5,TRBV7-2,CASSEDIGQPQHF,TGTGCCAGCAGTGAAGATATCGGGCAGCCCCAGCATTTT
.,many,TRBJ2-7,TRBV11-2,CASSFPFSDRISSYEQYF,TGTGCCAGCAGCTTTCCATTTAGCGACCGGATTAGCTCCTACGAGCAGTACTTC
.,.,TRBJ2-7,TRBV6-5,CASSYSGRTYEQYF,TGTGCCAGCAGTTACTCGGGGCGGACCTACGAGCAGTACTTC
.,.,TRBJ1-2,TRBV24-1,CATSDLPGDGYAF,TGTGCCACCAGTGATTTGCCGGGGGACGGCTACGCCTTC
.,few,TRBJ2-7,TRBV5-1,CASSLVRDHEQYF,TGCGCCAGCAGCTTGGTTAGGGACCACGAGCAGTACTTC
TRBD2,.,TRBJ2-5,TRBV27,CASSEGTSGVQETQYF,TGTGCCAGCAGTGAAGGGACTAGCGGGGTCCAAGAGACCCAGTACTTC
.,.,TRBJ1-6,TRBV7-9,CASSSGTHSPLHF,TGTGCCAGCAGCTCCGGGACCCATTCACCCCTCCACTTT
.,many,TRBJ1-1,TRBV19,CASRPKERPNTEAFF,TGTGCCAGTCGTCCAAAGGAACGGCCGAACACTGAAGCTTTCTTT
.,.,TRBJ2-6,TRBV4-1,CASSPGVTFDHNSGANVLTF,TGCGCCAGCAGCCCAGGAGTGACTTTCGACCATAACTCTGGGGCCAACGTCCTGACTTTC
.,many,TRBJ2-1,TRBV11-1,CASSLTRAKNEQFF,TGTGCCAGCAGCTTAACGCGGGCGAAAAATGAGCAGTTCTTC
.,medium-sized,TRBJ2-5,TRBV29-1,CSVEGQSQETQYF,TGCAGCGTGGAGGGACAAAGCCAAGAGACCCAGTACTTC
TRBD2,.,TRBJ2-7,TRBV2,CASSLSPGGGLEQYF,TGTGCCAGCAGTTTATCACCGGGAGGCGGTCTCGAGCAGTACTTC
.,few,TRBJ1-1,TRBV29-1,CSAVRGTGTEAFF,TGCAGCGCTGTTCGAGGGACGGGCACTGAAGCTTTCTTT
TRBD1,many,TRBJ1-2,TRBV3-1,CASSPLDRNYGYTF,TGTGCCAGCAGCCCCTTGGACAGGAACTATGGCTACACCTTC
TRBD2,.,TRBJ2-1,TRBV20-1,CSATGLAGNQYNEQFF,TGCAGTGCTACAGGACTAGCGGGCAACCAATACAATGAGCAGTTCTTC
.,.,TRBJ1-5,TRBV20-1,CSARVTGNQPQHF,TGCAGTGCTAGAGTCACGGGCAATCAGCCCCAGCATTTT
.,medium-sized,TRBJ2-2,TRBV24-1,CATRRGTGELFF,TGTGCCACCAGAAGGGGTACCGGGGAGCTGTTTTTT
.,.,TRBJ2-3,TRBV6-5,CASSYSRGDAQYF,TGTGCCAGCAGTTACTCTAGGGGAGATGCGCAGTATTTT
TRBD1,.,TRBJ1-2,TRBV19,CAGTRDREYGGYTF,TGTGCCGGGACCCGGGACAGGGAATACGGTGGCTACACCTTC
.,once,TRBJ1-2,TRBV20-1,CSALGGSWVDGYTF,TGCAGTGCCCTGGGTGGATCGTGGGTGGATGGCTACACCTTC
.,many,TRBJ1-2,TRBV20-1,CSARGGLGYGYTF,TGCAGTGCTAGGGGGGGGCTTGGCTATGGCTACACCTTC
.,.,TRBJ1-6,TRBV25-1,CVSSVETDNSPLHF,TGTGTCAGCAGCGTAGAGACAGATAATTCACCCCTCCACTTT
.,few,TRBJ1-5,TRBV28,CASSLSRVQPQHF,TGTGCCAGCAGTTTGTCCAGGGTTCAGCCCCAGCATTTT
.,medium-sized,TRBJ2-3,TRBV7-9,CASSLATVADTQYF,TGTGCCAGCAGCTTAGCAACAGTTGCAGATACGCAGTATTTT
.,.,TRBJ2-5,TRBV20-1,CSARDPVGAKTTQETQYF,TGCAGTGCTAGAGATCCTGTGGGGGCTAAAACTACCCAAGAGACCCAGTACTTC
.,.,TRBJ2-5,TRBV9,CASSQDGGAGETQYF,TGTGCCAGCAGCCAAGATGGAGGGGCCGGGGAGACCCAGTACTTC
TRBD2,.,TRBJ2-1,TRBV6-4,CASSPTSGSNEQFF,TGTGCCAGCAGCCCTACTAGCGGGAGCAATGAGCAGTTCTTC
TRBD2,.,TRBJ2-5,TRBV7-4,CASSPRLAGVETQYF,TGTGCCAGCAGCCCTCGACTAGCGGGAGTAGAGACCCAGTACTTC
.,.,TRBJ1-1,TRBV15,CATSRDGGDTEAFF,TGTGCCACCAGCAGAGACGGGGGGGACACTGAAGCTTTCTTT
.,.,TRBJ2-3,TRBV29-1,CSVWGRKSTDTQYF,TGCAGCGTTTGGGGACGCAAAAGCACAGATACGCAGTATTTT
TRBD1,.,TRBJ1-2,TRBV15,CATSRVTGEDYGYTF,TGTGCCACCAGCAGAGTCACAGGGGAAGACTATGGCTACACCTTC
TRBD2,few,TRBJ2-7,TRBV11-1,CASSRGLAESYEQYF,TGTGCCAGCAGCAGGGGACTAGCGGAGTCCTACGAGCAGTACTTC